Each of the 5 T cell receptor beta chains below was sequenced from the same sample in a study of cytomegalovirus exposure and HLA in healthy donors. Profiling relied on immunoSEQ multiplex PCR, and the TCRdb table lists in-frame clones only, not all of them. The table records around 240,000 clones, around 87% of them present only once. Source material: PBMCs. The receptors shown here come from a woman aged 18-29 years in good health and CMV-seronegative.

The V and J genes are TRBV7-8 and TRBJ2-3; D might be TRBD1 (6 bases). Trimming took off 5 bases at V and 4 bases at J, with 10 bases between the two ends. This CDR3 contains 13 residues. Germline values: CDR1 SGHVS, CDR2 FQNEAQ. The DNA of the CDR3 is TGTGCCAGCAGCCAAGGACAGTCAGATACGCAGTATTTT. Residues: CASSQGQSDTQYF.

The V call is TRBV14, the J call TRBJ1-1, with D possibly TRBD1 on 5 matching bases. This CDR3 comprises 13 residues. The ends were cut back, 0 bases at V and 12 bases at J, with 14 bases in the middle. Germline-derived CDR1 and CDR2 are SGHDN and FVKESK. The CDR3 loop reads CASSQDGRRVTFF. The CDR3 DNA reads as TGTGCCAGCAGCCAAGATGGGCGCAGGGTGACTTTCTTT. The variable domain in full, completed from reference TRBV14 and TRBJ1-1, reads EAGVTQFPSHSVIEKGQTVTLRCDPISGHDNLYWYRRVMGKEIKFLLHFVKESKQDESGMPNNRFLAERTGGTYSTLKVQPAELEDSGVYFCASSQDGRRVTFFGQGTRLTVV.

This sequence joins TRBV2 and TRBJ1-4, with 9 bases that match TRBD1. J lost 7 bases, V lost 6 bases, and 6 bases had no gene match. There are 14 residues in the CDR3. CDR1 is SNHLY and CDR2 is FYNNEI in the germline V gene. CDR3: CASSSRDRAEKLFF. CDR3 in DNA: TGTGCCAGCAGCTCCCGGGACAGGGCTGAAAAACTGTTTTTT.

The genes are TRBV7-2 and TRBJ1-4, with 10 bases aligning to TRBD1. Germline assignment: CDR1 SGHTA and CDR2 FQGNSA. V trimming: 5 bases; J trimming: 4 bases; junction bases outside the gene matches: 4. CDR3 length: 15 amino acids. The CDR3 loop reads CASSRDRGYNEKLFF. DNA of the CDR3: TGTGCCAGCAGCCGGGACAGGGGTTATAATGAAAAACTGTTTTTT.

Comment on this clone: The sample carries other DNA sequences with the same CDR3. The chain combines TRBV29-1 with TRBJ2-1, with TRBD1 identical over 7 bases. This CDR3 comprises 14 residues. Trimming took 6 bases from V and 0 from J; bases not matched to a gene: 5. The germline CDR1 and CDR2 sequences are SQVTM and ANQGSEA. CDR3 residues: CSVETGSSYNEQFF. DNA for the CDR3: TGCAGCGTGGAGACAGGGAGCTCCTACAATGAGCAGTTCTTC.